Listed here are 24 T cell receptor beta chains from one sample, sequenced in a study of shared clonotypes between healthy human individuals. Assay used: immunoSEQ multiplex PCR; TCRdb lists only in-frame clones, some missing. The repertoire holds about 2 million clones, with over 85% as singletons. Sequencing used naive CD4+ T cells sorted from blood. Subset described: CD45RA+ positively selected. The receptors derive from a man aged 18 to 35 in good health.

J is TRBJ2-2 and V is TRBV28; unclear D gene. CDR1 is MDHEN, CDR2 SYDVKM, per germline. V was pared by 3 bases and J by 5 bases, with 10 bases between. The CDR3 sequence is 14 residues long. The CDR3 is CASSFRLRTGELFF. CDR3 in DNA: TGTGCCAGCAGTTTTCGTCTTAGAACCGGGGAGCTGTTTTTT.

This sequence joins TRBV6-1 and TRBJ1-2; 8 bases map to TRBD1. Looked up from germline, CDR1 is MNHNS and CDR2 is SASEGT. The CDR3 runs to 14 residues. V lost 5 bases to trimming and J lost 4 bases; unmatched junction nucleotides: 6. This chain's CDR3 is CASSRTGFAYGYTF. DNA of the CDR3: TGTGCCAGCAGTCGGACAGGGTTCGCCTATGGCTACACCTTC.

The chain employs TRBV10-2 and TRBJ2-3; 9 nucleotides agree with TRBD2. The ends lost 6 bases at V and 1 base at J; junction bases unmatched: 5. CDR1 and CDR2 from the germline V gene are WSHSY and SAAADI. This CDR3 has 15 amino acids. In DNA, the CDR3 is TGCGCCAGCAGGTGGGCTAGCGGGGGCACAGATACGCAGTATTTT. Its translation: CASRWASGGTDTQYF.

This chain links TRBV30 with TRBJ2-1, with 13 bases matching TRBD2. This CDR3 has 15 residues. In germline, CDR1 is GTSNPN, CDR2 SVGIG (reference sequence). The trim removed 3 bases at V and 5 bases at J, leaving 4 bases unmatched. DNA of the CDR3: TGTGCCTGGAGACTAGCGGGAGGGCCTAACAATGAGCAGTTCTTC. It yields the protein CAWRLAGGPNNEQFF.

Regarding this clone: Other DNA sequences in the sample encode the same CDR3. The chain links TRBV9 to TRBJ2-2; D may be TRBD1 (6 bases). There are 14 residues in the CDR3. Germline V gives CDR1 SGDLS, CDR2 YYNGEE. Trimming shortened V by 3 bases and J by 5 bases, and 11 bases separated the two germline ends. For the CDR3, the DNA is TGTGCCAGCAGCGCACAGGGTAATACCGGGGAGCTGTTTTTT. Protein: CASSAQGNTGELFF.

V and J are TRBV20-1 and TRBJ1-2; D gene uncertain. In germline, CDR1 is DFQATT, CDR2 SNEGSKA (reference sequence). CDR3 length equals 11 residues. Trimming stripped 0 bases from V and 7 bases from J, with 6 bases between. CDR3 protein: CSARDRTGYTF. DNA of the CDR3: TGCAGTGCTAGAGATAGAACTGGCTACACCTTC.

The chain uses TRBV5-1 and TRBJ1-2; D call uncertain. Germline assignment: CDR1 SGHRS and CDR2 YFSETQ. V lost 0 bases and J 6 bases, leaving 12 bases between the germline ends. The CDR3 sequence is 14 residues long. Here the CDR3 DNA reads TGCGCCAGCAGCTTGGGGGCAAGTGAAAATGGCTACACCTTC. As protein: CASSLGASENGYTF.

The rearrangement links TRBV5-1 to TRBJ1-4; perhaps TRBD1 as D (5 bases). The CDR3 is 14 residues long. The V and J ends lost 4 bases and 1 base respectively, with 8 bases between them. Germline assignment: CDR1 SGHRS and CDR2 YFSETQ. CDR3 region: CASSPGLTNEKLFF. Written as DNA, the CDR3 is TGCGCCAGCAGCCCAGGGCTAACTAATGAAAAACTGTTTTTT. The entire variable domain, with the rest obtained from reference TRBV5-1 and TRBJ1-4, is as follows: KAGVTQTPRYLIKTRGQQVTLSCSPISGHRSVSWYQQTPGQGLQFLFEYFSETQRNKGNFPGRFSGRQFSNSRSEMNVSTLELGDSALYLCASSPGLTNEKLFFGSGTQLSVL.

CDR3 amino acids: CASSPPRDGETSTDTQYF. In nucleotides, the CDR3 is TGTGCCAGCTCACCACCCCGGGACGGGGAAACTAGCACAGATACGCAGTATTTT. This chain joins TRBV18 and TRBJ2-3; D assignment may be TRBD1 or TRBD2 (5 bases each). The V and J ends lost 0 bases and 0 bases respectively, with 16 bases between them. This CDR3 is built from 18 residues. Germline V gene sequence: CDR1 KGHSH, CDR2 LQKENI.

This chain links TRBV9 with TRBJ1-5; D is unclear. The CDR3 consists of 13 residues. Germline CDR1 is SGDLS and CDR2 is YYNGEE. Trimming left V 3 bases short and J 4 bases short, with 8 bases between. The CDR3 protein is CASSARENQPQHF. CDR3 DNA sequence: TGTGCCAGCAGCGCAAGGGAAAATCAGCCCCAGCATTTT.

This clone was picked up one time. This chain uses TRBV19 with TRBJ1-2; no reliable D call. Germline CDR1 and CDR2: LNHDA and SQIVND (reference sequence). This CDR3 has 17 amino acids. Trimming removed 0 bases from V and 4 bases from J, with 18 bases in between. The CDR3 DNA follows: TGTGCCAGTAGTATAGATATGTCGGCCCTGAGGATCTATGGCTACACCTTC. This translates into CASSIDMSALRIYGYTF.

The chain carries TRBV19 and TRBJ2-5; 10 nucleotides align to TRBD2. The end of the DNA is better explained by TRBJ2-7, so the J call may be wrong. Germline V gene lookup returns CDR1 LNHDA and CDR2 SQIVND (reference sequence). The CDR3 is 13 amino acids. CDR3 nucleotide sequence: TGTGCCAGTAGTTCTAGCGGGGGCCACGAGCAGTACTTC. Amino acids: CASSSSGGHEQYF.

The V gene is TRBV7-2, the J gene TRBJ1-2; 9 nucleotides align to TRBD1. This CDR3 has 15 amino acids. The J segment lost 4 bases and the V segment lost 6 bases, leaving 9 bases of the junction unmatched. Germline V gene sequence: CDR1 SGHTA, CDR2 FQGNSA. The CDR3 protein is CASRQGDRVAYGYTF. The CDR3 DNA follows: TGTGCCAGCAGACAAGGGGACAGGGTGGCCTATGGCTACACCTTC.

The chain recombines TRBV6-5 with TRBJ2-7; 10 bases are a match to TRBD1. The CDR3 consists of 14 residues. V gave up 6 bases and J gave up 6 bases; unmatched junction bases: 8. Germline CDR1 MNHEY, CDR2 SVGAGI. For the CDR3, the DNA is TGTGCCAGCAGACGCCGGGACAGGGGTGGCGAGCAGTACTTC. The encoded protein is CASRRRDRGGEQYF.

This chain joins TRBV10-1 and TRBJ2-1, with D unclear. The CDR3 has 11 amino acids. CDR1 and CDR2 (germline): WNHNN, SYGVQD (reference sequence). The ends were cut back, 1 base at V and 8 bases at J, with 3 bases in the middle. The CDR3: CASSEYDEQFF. The CDR3 nucleotides are TGCGCCAGCAGTGAGTACGATGAGCAGTTCTTC.

J is TRBJ1-5 and V is TRBV2; TRBD1 might be the D (6 bases). The CDR3 extends over 15 amino acids. Germline assignment: CDR1 SNHLY and CDR2 FYNNEI. Trimming cost V 8 bases and J 1 base, with 15 bases left between them. CDR3: CASGETGRSNQPQHF. The CDR3 DNA sequence: TGTGCCAGCGGGGAGACAGGCAGGAGCAATCAGCCCCAGCATTTT.

This chain links TRBV28 with TRBJ2-7; 16 nucleotides agree with TRBD2. CDR1 MDHEN and CDR2 SYDVKM come from the germline V gene. This CDR3 has 15 residues. Unmatched junction bases numbered 5, after V lost 10 bases and J lost 2 bases. The DNA of the CDR3 is TGTGCCACCGGGACTAGCGGGAGGGGACCCTACGAGCAGTACTTC. Translation: CATGTSGRGPYEQYF.

The gene calls are TRBV19 and TRBJ1-1; no definite D call. This CDR3 has 16 residues. CDR1 is LNHDA, CDR2 SQIVND, per germline (reference sequence). V lost 5 bases to trimming and J lost 4 bases, with 20 bases between them. CDR3 nucleotide sequence: TGTGCCAGTAGTCCCAATGAGGGCCGTGAGGGCACTGAAGCTTTCTTT. This translates into CASSPNEGREGTEAFF.

The chain employs TRBV2 and TRBJ1-1; D is unclear. Germline V CDR1 and CDR2: SNHLY, FYNNEI. V was pared by 4 bases and J by 1 base, with 19 bases between. This CDR3 region has 17 residues. The CDR3 here is CASSARGMNTWNTEAFF. Written as DNA, the CDR3 is TGTGCCAGCAGTGCTCGGGGAATGAATACGTGGAACACTGAAGCTTTCTTT.

This clone is a singleton in its sample. The rearrangement uses TRBV7-2 and TRBJ2-2; 9 bases fit TRBD1. The length of the CDR3 is 15 residues. Germline assignment: CDR1 SGHTA and CDR2 FQGNSA. Germline trimming cut 2 bases from V and 3 bases from J; bases unmatched to any gene: 1. CDR3 in amino acids: CASSLWTGDTGELFF. Here the CDR3 DNA reads TGTGCCAGCAGCTTATGGACAGGGGACACCGGGGAGCTGTTTTTT.

In this sample, this clone turned up a few times. The chain has TRBV4-2 and TRBJ1-3; D is unresolved. Germline assignment: CDR1 LGHNA and CDR2 YNFKEQ. This CDR3 has 16 residues. The germline V and J ends were trimmed by 4 bases and 0 bases, with 13 bases remaining between them. The chain's CDR3 is CASSRKPDLSGNTIYF. CDR3 sequence (DNA): TGTGCCAGCAGCCGAAAACCGGACCTCTCTGGAAACACCATATATTTT.

This chain joins TRBV4-1 and TRBJ1-1; 9 bases align to TRBD1. V gave up 4 bases and J gave up 2 bases; unmatched junction bases: 11. This CDR3 region has 17 residues. Germline assignment: CDR1 MGHRA and CDR2 YSYEKL. This CDR3 reads CASSPLPGDRANTEAFF. The CDR3, as DNA: TGCGCCAGCAGCCCCTTACCAGGGGACAGGGCAAACACTGAAGCTTTCTTT.

This chain joins TRBV25-1 and TRBJ2-1; 11 positions agree with TRBD1. Trimming removed 1 base from V and 9 bases from J; junction bases left unmatched: 14. Germline V lookup: CDR1 MGHDK, CDR2 SYGVNS. This CDR3 has 18 amino acids. CDR3 amino acids: CASSEFRTGGLRGGEQFF. The CDR3 DNA follows: TGTGCCAGCAGTGAATTTCGGACAGGGGGCTTGAGAGGCGGTGAGCAGTTCTTC.

This clone was picked up one time. The chain combines TRBV6-1 with TRBJ2-2; TRBD1 or TRBD2 may be the D gene (6 bases each). CDR3 size: 14 residues. The V gene's germline CDR1 is MNHNS and CDR2 SASEGT. V was clipped by 8 bases and J by 6 bases, with 16 bases between them. Here the CDR3 reads CASQDRGAPGELFF. In DNA form, the CDR3 reads TGTGCCAGCCAAGATAGGGGGGCCCCCGGGGAGCTGTTTTTT.